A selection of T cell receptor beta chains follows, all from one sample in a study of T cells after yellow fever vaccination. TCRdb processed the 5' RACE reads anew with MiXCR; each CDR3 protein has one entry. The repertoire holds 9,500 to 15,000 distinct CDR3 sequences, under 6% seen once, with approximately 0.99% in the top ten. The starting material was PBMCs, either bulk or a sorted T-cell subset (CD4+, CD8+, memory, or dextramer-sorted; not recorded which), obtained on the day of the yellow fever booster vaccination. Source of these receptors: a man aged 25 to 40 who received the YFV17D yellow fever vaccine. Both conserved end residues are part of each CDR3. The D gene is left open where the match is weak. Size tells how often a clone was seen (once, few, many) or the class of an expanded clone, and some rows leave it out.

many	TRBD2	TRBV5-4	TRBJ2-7	TGTGCCAGCAGCTCCGGACTAGCGGGAGACGAGCAGTACTTC	CASSSGLAGDEQYF
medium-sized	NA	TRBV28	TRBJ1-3	TGTGCCAGCAGTTCGCCTACGGCGGGGGCGAAGGGAAACACCATATATTTT	CASSSPTAGAKGNTIYF
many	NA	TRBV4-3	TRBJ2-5	TGCGCCAGCAGCCCAGTAGGGGGGCGAGAGACCCAGTACTTC	CASSPVGGRETQYF
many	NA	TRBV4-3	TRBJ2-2	TGCGCCAGCAGCCAAGAACCGATGGGAGTCGGGGAGCTGTTTTTT	CASSQEPMGVGELFF
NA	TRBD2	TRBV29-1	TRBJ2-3	TGCAGCCTTAGCGGGAGGGCCCGTACAGATACGCAGTATTTT	CSLSGRARTDTQYF
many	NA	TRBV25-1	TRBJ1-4	TGTGCCAGCAGTGAAGGGGGGGCGCCTGAAAAACTGTTTTTT	CASSEGGAPEKLFF
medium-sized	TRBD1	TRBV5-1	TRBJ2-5	TGCGCCACCTCAGGTCAGGGGGCAGAGACCCAGTACTTC	CATSGQGAETQYF
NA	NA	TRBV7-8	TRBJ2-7	TGTGCCAGCGGACCCAGGCAGATCTCCTACGAGCAGTACTTC	CASGPRQISYEQYF
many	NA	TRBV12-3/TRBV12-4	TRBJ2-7	TGTGCCAGCAGAACAGGGACCTACGAGCAGTACTTC	CASRTGTYEQYF
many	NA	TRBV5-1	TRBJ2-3	TGCGCCAGCAGCTTCGACAGGCCCACAGATACGCAGTATTTT	CASSFDRPTDTQYF
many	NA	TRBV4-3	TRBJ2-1	TGCGCCAGCAGCCAAGATCCGGGGCCCGTTTCCTACAATGAGCAGTTCTTC	CASSQDPGPVSYNEQFF
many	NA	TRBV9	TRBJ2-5	TGTGCCAGCAGCGTAGGGGCGGGCGCCCAAGAGACCCAGTACTTC	CASSVGAGAQETQYF
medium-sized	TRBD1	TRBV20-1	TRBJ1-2	TGCAGTGCGAGAGGGGGCCGCTATGGCTACACCTTC	CSARGGRYGYTF
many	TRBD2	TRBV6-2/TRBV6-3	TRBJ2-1	TGTGCCAGCAGTTACTCCCCCCTGACTAGCGGGAGTAGGGATGAGCAGTTCTTC	CASSYSPLTSGSRDEQFF
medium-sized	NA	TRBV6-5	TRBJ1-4	TGTGCCAGCAGTCGACTTCCAACAACTAATGAAAAACTGTTTTTT	CASSRLPTTNEKLFF
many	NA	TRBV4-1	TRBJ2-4	TGCGCCAGCAGCCAAGAAGGACCAGGGTACCGAGGAAACATTCAGTACTTC	CASSQEGPGYRGNIQYF
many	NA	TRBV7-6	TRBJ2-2	TGTGCCAGCAGCTTAGTGGGCGGGGCAGGAACGAACACCGGGGAGCTGTTTTTT	CASSLVGGAGTNTGELFF
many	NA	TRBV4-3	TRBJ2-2	TGCGCCAGCAGCCAAAGACCTCCGAACACCGGGGAGCTGTTTTTT	CASSQRPPNTGELFF
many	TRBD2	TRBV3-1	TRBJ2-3	TGTGCCAGCAGCCAAGGTGGACTAGGCACAGATACGCAGTATTTT	CASSQGGLGTDTQYF
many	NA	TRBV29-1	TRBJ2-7	TGCCCCGACGGTAGGGCGGCGTTGACCTACGAGCAGTACTTC	CPDGRAALTYEQYF
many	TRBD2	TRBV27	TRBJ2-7	TGTGCCAGCAGTTTATCGTGGAGGGTCGGGAGGCCACCCTACGAGCAGTACTTC	CASSLSWRVGRPPYEQYF
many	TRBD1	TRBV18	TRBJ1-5	TGTGCCAGCTCACAGGGGGCCTTGGAGCCCCAGCATTTT	CASSQGALEPQHF